This T cell receptor beta chain was identified in a study of T cells after yellow fever vaccination. TCRdb re-derived calls from the 5' RACE reads in MiXCR, one entry per CDR3 protein. The data contain 300,000 to 400,000 distinct CDR3 sequences, 8.7% of them singletons. Only a few counts were recorded for this clonotype. The ends were cut back, 2 bases at V and 3 bases at J, with 11 bases in the middle. The germline gives CDR1 SGHRS, CDR2 YFSETQ. CDR3 length: 14 amino acids. This clonotype was obtained from a man aged 18-30 years who received the YFV17D yellow fever vaccine. The sequencing used PBMCs, collected on the day of the first yellow fever vaccination. The genes are TRBV5-1 and TRBJ1-1, with D unclear. CDR3 in amino acids: CASSLHRLDTEAFF. The CDR3 nucleotides are TGCGCCAGCAGCTTACACCGGTTGGACACTGAAGCTTTCTTT. Drawing the rest from reference TRBV5-1 and TRBJ1-1, the complete variable domain is KAGVTQTPRYLIKTRGQQVTLSCSPISGHRSVSWYQQTPGQGLQFLFEYFSETQRNKGNFPGRFSGRQFSNSRSEMNVSTLELGDSALYLCASSLHRLDTEAFFGQGTRLTVV.